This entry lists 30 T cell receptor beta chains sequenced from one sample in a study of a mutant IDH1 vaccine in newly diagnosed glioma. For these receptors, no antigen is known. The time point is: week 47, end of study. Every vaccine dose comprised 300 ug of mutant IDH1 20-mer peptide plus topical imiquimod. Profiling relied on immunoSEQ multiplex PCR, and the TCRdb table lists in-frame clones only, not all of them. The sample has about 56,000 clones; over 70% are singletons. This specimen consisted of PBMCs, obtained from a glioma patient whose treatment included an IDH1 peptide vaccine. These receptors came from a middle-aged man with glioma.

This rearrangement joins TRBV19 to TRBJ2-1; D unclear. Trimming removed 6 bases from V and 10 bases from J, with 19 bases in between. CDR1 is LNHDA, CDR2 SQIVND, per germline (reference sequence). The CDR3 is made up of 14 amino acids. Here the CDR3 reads CASSLPSTRREQFF. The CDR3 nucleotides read TGTGCCAGTAGCCTCCCGTCGACCCGCCGGGAGCAGTTCTTC.

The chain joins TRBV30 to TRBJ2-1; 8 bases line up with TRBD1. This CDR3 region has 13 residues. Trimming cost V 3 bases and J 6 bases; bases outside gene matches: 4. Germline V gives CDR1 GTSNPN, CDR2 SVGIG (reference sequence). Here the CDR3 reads CAWRWTGSNEQFF. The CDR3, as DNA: TGTGCCTGGAGATGGACAGGGAGCAATGAGCAGTTCTTC.

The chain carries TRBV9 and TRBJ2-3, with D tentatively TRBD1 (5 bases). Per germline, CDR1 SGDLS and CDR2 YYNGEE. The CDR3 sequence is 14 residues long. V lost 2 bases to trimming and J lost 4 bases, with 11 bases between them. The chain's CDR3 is CASSVGHEADTQYF. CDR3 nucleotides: TGTGCCAGCAGCGTCGGACATGAGGCAGATACGCAGTATTTT.

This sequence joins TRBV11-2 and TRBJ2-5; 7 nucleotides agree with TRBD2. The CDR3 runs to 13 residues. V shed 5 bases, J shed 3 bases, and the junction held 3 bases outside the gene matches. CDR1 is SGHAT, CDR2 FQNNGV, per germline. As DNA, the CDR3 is TGTGCCAGCAGCCGGGGGGAGAAAGAGACCCAGTACTTC. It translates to CASSRGEKETQYF.

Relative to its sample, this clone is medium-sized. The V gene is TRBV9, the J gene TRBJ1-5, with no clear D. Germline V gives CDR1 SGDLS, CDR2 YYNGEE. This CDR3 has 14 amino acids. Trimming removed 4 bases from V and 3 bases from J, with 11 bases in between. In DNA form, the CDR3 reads TGTGCCAGCAGCCCCGGACTCAACAATCAGCCCCAGCATTTT. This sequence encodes CASSPGLNNQPQHF.

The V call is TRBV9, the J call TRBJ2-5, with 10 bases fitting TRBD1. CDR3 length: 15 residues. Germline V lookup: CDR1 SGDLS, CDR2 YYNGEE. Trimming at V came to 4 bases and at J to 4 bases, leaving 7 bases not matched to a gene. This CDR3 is CASSRGTGDPETQYF. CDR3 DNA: TGTGCCAGCAGCCGGGGGACAGGGGATCCAGAGACCCAGTACTTC.

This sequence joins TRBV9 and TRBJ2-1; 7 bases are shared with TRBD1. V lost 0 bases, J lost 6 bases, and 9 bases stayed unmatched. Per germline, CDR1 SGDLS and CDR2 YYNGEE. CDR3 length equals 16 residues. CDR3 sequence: CASSVEARGFPNEQFF. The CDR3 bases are TGTGCCAGCAGCGTAGAGGCCAGGGGGTTTCCCAATGAGCAGTTCTTC.

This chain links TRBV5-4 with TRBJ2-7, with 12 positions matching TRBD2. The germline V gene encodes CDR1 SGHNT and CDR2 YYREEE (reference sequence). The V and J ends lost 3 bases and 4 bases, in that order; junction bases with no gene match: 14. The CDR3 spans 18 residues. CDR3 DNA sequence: TGTGCCAGCAGCTCCAAGACTAGCGGGGGCCCGGGGAGATACGAGCAGTACTTC. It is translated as CASSSKTSGGPGRYEQYF.

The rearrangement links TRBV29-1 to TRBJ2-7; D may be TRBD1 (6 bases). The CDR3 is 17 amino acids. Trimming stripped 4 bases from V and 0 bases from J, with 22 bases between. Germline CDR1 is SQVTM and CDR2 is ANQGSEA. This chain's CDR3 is CSVVFPAAGTLSYEQYF. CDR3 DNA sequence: TGCAGCGTTGTCTTCCCGGCCGCCGGGACACTCTCCTACGAGCAGTACTTC.

In DNA, the CDR3 is TGTGCCAGTAGTTTTCCCGGACAGGTGAACACTGAAGCTTTCTTT. Protein product: CASSFPGQVNTEAFF. The genes are TRBV19 and TRBJ1-1, with 7 bases that match TRBD1. The CDR3 runs 15 residues. Trimming at V came to 5 bases and at J to 0 bases, leaving 6 bases not matched to a gene. Germline values: CDR1 LNHDA, CDR2 SQIVND (reference sequence).

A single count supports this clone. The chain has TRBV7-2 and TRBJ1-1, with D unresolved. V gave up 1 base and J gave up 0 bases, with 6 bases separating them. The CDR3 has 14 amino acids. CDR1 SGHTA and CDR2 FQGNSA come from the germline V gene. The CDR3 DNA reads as TGTGCCAGCAGCTTAGATAGCATGAACACTGAAGCTTTCTTT. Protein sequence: CASSLDSMNTEAFF.

This chain's CDR3 is CASKANSGNTIYF. In DNA form, the CDR3 reads TGTGCCAGCAAAGCAAACTCTGGAAACACCATATATTTT. The chain combines TRBV6-1 with TRBJ1-3; D remains ambiguous. CDR3 length: 13 residues. Trimming stripped 7 bases from V and 0 bases from J, with 7 bases between. Germline V gene lookup returns CDR1 MNHNS and CDR2 SASEGT.

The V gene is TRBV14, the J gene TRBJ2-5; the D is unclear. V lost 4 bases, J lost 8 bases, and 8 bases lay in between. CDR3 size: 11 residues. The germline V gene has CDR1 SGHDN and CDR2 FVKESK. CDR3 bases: TGTGCCAGCAGCCTTGGGCAAACCCAGTACTTC. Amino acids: CASSLGQTQYF.

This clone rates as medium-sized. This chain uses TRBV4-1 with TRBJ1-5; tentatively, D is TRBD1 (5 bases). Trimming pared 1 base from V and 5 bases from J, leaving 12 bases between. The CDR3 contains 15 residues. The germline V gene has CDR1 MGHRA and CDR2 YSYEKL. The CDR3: CASSQARAGDQPQHF. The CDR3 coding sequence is TGCGCCAGCAGCCAAGCCAGGGCGGGGGATCAGCCCCAGCATTTT.

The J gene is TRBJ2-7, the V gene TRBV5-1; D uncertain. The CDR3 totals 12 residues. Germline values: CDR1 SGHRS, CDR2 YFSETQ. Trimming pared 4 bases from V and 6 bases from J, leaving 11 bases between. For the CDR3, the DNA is TGCGCCAGCAGCGTTTCGATAGGCGAGCAGTACTTC. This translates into CASSVSIGEQYF.

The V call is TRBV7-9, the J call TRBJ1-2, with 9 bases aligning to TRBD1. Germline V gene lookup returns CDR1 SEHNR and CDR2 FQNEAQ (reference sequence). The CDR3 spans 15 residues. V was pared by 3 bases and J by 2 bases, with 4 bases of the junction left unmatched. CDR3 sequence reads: CASSLGTGKNYGYTF. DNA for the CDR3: TGTGCCAGCAGCTTGGGGACAGGGAAGAACTATGGCTACACCTTC.

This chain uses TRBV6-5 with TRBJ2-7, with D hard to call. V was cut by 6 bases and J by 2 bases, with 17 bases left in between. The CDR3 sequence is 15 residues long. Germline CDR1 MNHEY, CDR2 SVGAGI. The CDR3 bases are TGTGCCAGCAGAAAACGCCGGGCGGAAACCTACGAGCAGTACTTC. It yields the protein CASRKRRAETYEQYF.

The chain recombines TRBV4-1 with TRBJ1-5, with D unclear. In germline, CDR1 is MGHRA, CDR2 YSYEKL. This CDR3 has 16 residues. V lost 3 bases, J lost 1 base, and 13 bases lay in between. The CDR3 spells CASSHLIGISNQPQHF. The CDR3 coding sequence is TGCGCCAGCAGCCACCTGATTGGGATAAGCAATCAGCCCCAGCATTTT.

Here the CDR3 DNA reads TGTGCCAGCAGTTACTCAGGGGGGGCCACTGAAGCTTTCTTT. It yields the protein CASSYSGGATEAFF. This chain links TRBV6-5 with TRBJ1-1, with D possibly matching TRBD1 (6 bases). The germline CDR1 and CDR2 sequences are MNHEY and SVGAGI. Trimming took 0 bases from V and 4 from J, leaving 9 bases between them. The CDR3 is 14 residues long.

DNA of the CDR3: TGTGCCAGCAGTGAGGTGCGGGTGGAGAATGAGCAGTTCTTC. Translating it yields CASSEVRVENEQFF. V usage is TRBV2 and J usage is TRBJ2-1; TRBD2 is a possible D gene (5 bases). Trimming pared 3 bases from V and 7 bases from J, leaving 13 bases between. CDR3 size: 14 residues. The germline gives CDR1 SNHLY, CDR2 FYNNEI.

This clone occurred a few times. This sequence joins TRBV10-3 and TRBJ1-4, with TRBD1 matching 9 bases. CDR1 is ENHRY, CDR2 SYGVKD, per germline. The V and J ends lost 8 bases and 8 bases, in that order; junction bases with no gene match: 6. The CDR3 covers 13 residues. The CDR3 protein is CAIRDRDKEKLFF. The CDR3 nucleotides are TGTGCCATCCGGGACAGGGACAAGGAAAAACTGTTTTTT.

The CDR3 here is CASSRLTGGVYGYTF. In nucleotides, the CDR3 is TGTGCCAGCAGCCGGTTGACAGGGGGCGTTTATGGCTACACCTTC. The chain combines TRBV13 with TRBJ1-2, with 10 bases lining up with TRBD1. In germline, CDR1 is PRHDT, CDR2 FYEKMQ (reference sequence). The CDR3 covers 15 residues. V trimming: 5 bases; J trimming: 5 bases; junction bases outside the gene matches: 8. Full variable domain (missing parts from reference TRBV13 and TRBJ1-2): AAGVIQSPRHLIKEKRETATLKCYPIPRHDTVYWYQQGPGQDPQFLISFYEKMQSDKGSIPDRFSAQQFSDYHSELNMSSLELGDSALYFCASSRLTGGVYGYTFGSGTRLTVV.

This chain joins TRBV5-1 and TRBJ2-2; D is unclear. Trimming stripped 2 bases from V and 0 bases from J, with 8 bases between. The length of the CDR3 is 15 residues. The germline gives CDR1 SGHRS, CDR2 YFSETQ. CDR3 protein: CASSFGSANTGELFF. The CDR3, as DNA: TGCGCCAGCAGCTTTGGTTCAGCGAACACCGGGGAGCTGTTTTTT.

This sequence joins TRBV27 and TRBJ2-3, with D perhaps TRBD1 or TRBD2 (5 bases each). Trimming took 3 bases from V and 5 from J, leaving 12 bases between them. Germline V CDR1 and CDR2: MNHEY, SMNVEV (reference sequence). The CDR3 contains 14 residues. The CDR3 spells CASSLSGSQDTQYF. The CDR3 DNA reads TGTGCCAGCAGTTTGTCAGGGAGTCAAGATACGCAGTATTTT.

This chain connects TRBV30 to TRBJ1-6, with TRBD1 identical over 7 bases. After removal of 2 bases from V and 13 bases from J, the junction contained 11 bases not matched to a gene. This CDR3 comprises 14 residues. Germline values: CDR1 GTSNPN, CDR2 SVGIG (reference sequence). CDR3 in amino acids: CAWSWGRGIRPLHF. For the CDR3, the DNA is TGTGCCTGGAGTTGGGGCAGGGGGATAAGGCCCCTCCACTTT. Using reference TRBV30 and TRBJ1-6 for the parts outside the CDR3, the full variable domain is SQTIHQWPATLVQPVGSPLSLECTVEGTSNPNLYWYRQAAGRGLQLLFYSVGIGQISSEVPQNLSASRPQDRQFILSSKKLLLSDSGFYLCAWSWGRGIRPLHFGNGTRLTVT.

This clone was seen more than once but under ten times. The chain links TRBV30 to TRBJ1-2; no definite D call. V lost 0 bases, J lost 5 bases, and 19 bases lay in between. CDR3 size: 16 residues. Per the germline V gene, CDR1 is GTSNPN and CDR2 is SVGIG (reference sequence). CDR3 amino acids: CAWSVREPPTGYGYTF. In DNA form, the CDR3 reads TGTGCCTGGAGTGTGAGGGAGCCGCCTACGGGATATGGCTACACCTTC.

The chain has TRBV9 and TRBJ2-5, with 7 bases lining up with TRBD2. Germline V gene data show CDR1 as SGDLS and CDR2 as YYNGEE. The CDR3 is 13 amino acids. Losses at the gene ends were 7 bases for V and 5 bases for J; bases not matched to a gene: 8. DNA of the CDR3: TGTGCCAGCGGCGGGGGTATGTGGGAGACCCAGTACTTC. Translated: CASGGGMWETQYF.

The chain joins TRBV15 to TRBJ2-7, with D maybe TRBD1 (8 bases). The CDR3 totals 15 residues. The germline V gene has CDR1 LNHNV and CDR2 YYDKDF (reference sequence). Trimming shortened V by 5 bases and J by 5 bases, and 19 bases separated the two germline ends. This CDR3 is CATSFLDRGGDEQYF. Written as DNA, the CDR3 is TGTGCCACCAGCTTCCTCGACAGGGGAGGGGACGAGCAGTACTTC.

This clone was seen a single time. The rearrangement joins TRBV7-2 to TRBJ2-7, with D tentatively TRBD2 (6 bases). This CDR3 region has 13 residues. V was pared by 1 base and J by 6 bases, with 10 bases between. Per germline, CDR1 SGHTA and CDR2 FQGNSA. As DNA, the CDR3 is TGTGCCAGCAGCTTAGTCGGGGGAGGCGAGCAGTACTTC. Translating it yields CASSLVGGGEQYF.

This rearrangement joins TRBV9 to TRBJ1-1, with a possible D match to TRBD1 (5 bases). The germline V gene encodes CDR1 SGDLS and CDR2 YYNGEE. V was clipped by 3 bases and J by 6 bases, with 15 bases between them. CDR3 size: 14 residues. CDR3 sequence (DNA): TGTGCCAGCAGCGCCTCAGGGATTCACGCTGAAGCTTTCTTT. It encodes CASSASGIHAEAFF.